The 18 T cell receptor beta chains below all came from one sample that was sequenced in a study of identifying expanded T cells in peripheral blood. Sequenced by immunoSEQ multiplex PCR; TCRdb stores in-frame clones only, minus some. The repertoire holds approximately 86,000 clones, approximately 84% seen once, with roughly 4.4% in the top ten. The sequenced sample consisted of blood. These receptors were taken from a person aged 18 to 69 in good health.

This clone has a single count. The chain has TRBV7-8 and TRBJ2-2, with D uncertain. The CDR3 covers 14 residues. Per germline, CDR1 SGHVS and CDR2 FQNEAQ. Between the trimmed V and J ends, which lost 5 bases and 0 bases, there was a span of 7 bases. The CDR3 region is CASSPWSNTGELFF. The CDR3 DNA is TGTGCCAGCAGCCCCTGGTCGAACACCGGGGAGCTGTTTTTT.

The V call is TRBV19, the J call TRBJ1-2; D remains ambiguous. The germline V and J ends were trimmed by 6 bases and 2 bases, with 28 bases remaining between them. CDR3 length equals 19 residues. Germline-derived CDR1 and CDR2 are LNHDA and SQIVND (reference sequence). CDR3: CASRIPAGRATEFNYGYTF. CDR3 coding DNA: TGTGCCAGTAGGATCCCTGCGGGGAGGGCAACGGAATTCAACTATGGCTACACCTTC.

This clone came up a few times. This rearrangement joins TRBV15 to TRBJ1-2; D is perhaps TRBD1 (6 bases). CDR1 and CDR2 from the germline V gene are LNHNV and YYDKDF (reference sequence). This CDR3 is built from 16 residues. With 3 bases removed from V and 5 bases from J, the gap between germline ends came to 19 bases. CDR3 loop: CATSSLSQGQDYGYTF. In nucleotides, the CDR3 is TGTGCCACCAGCAGCCTTTCACAGGGTCAGGATTATGGCTACACCTTC.

This clone showed up just once. This chain joins TRBV7-6 and TRBJ2-3, with D perhaps TRBD1 (6 bases). Germline V CDR1 and CDR2: SGHVS, FNYEAQ. V shed 3 bases and J shed 5 bases, with 9 bases lying between them. The CDR3 length is 13 residues. CDR3 nucleotide sequence: TGTGCCAGCAGCTTCGGACAGAAAGATACGCAGTATTTT. As protein: CASSFGQKDTQYF.

V and J are TRBV5-6 and TRBJ2-7; possibly TRBD2 for D (6 bases). The CDR3 contains 14 residues. Germline loops: CDR1 SGHDT, CDR2 YYEEEE. The V and J ends lost 8 bases and 0 bases respectively, with 15 bases between them. This CDR3 reads CASARDLSSYEQYF. CDR3 sequence (DNA): TGTGCCAGTGCCCGGGACTTGAGCTCCTACGAGCAGTACTTC.

The chain joins TRBV5-4 to TRBJ2-3; D unresolved. Per germline, CDR1 SGHNT and CDR2 YYREEE (reference sequence). The V and J ends lost 4 bases and 3 bases respectively, with 15 bases between them. The CDR3 is 15 residues long. The CDR3 loop is CASSTMGLRTDTQYF. CDR3 DNA sequence: TGTGCCAGCAGCACCATGGGGTTGAGGACAGATACGCAGTATTTT. Supplemented by reference TRBV5-4 and TRBJ2-3, the full variable domain reads ETGVTQSPTHLIKTRGQQVTLRCSSQSGHNTVSWYQQALGQGPQFIFQYYREEENGRGNFPPRFSGLQFPNYSSELNVNALELDDSALYLCASSTMGLRTDTQYFGPGTRLTVL.

The chain couples TRBV28 to TRBJ2-3; D might be TRBD2 (5 bases). Between the trimmed V and J ends, which lost 6 bases and 5 bases, there was a span of 21 bases. The CDR3 loop spans 16 amino acids. The germline V gene encodes CDR1 MDHEN and CDR2 SYDVKM. For the CDR3, the DNA is TGTGCCAGCAGCTCACGACACCTACCTCGGGAAGATACGCAGTATTTT. Translating gives CASSSRHLPREDTQYF.

V gene TRBV5-4 combines with J gene TRBJ2-5, with D perhaps TRBD2 (6 bases). Germline loops: CDR1 SGHNT, CDR2 YYREEE (reference sequence). The CDR3 is 15 amino acids. V lost 4 bases to trimming and J lost 1 base, with 14 bases between them. The DNA of the CDR3 is TGTGCCAGCAGCCGGGACCTGGGGGGCCAAGAGACCCAGTACTTC. It codes for CASSRDLGGQETQYF.

The chain couples TRBV5-8 to TRBJ1-2; no firm D call. Germline CDR1 reads SGHTS; CDR2 reads YDEGEE. Trimming removed 0 bases at V and 4 bases at J, with 10 bases between. The CDR3 spans 14 residues. CDR3 amino acids: CASSLADYTYGYTF. In DNA, the CDR3 is TGTGCCAGCAGCTTGGCCGACTATACCTATGGCTACACCTTC.

The chain is built from TRBV5-1 and TRBJ2-5; a weak D match, TRBD2 (5 bases). CDR3 length: 14 amino acids. Between the trimmed V and J ends, which lost 0 bases and 5 bases, there was a span of 11 bases. Germline V gene sequence: CDR1 SGHRS, CDR2 YFSETQ. The CDR3 sequence is CASSLGGSQETQYF. The CDR3 DNA is TGCGCCAGCAGCTTGGGTGGGAGCCAGGAGACCCAGTACTTC. The entire variable domain, with the rest obtained from reference TRBV5-1 and TRBJ2-5, is as follows: KAGVTQTPRYLIKTRGQQVTLSCSPISGHRSVSWYQQTPGQGLQFLFEYFSETQRNKGNFPGRFSGRQFSNSRSEMNVSTLELGDSALYLCASSLGGSQETQYFGPGTRLLVL.

The chain is built from TRBV7-6 and TRBJ2-1; D uncertain. The germline V gene has CDR1 SGHVS and CDR2 FNYEAQ. V was shortened by 3 bases and J by 4 bases, with 7 bases between the two germline ends. The CDR3 totals 13 residues. CDR3 residues: CASSFGRYNEQFF. Here the CDR3 DNA reads TGTGCCAGCAGCTTTGGCAGGTACAATGAGCAGTTCTTC.

J is TRBJ1-1 and V is TRBV7-9, with a weak D call TRBD1 (5 bases). Trimming stripped 0 bases from V and 7 bases from J, with 9 bases between. The germline V gene has CDR1 SEHNR and CDR2 FQNEAQ (reference sequence). The CDR3 is made up of 13 amino acids. CDR3 sequence: CASSLAGGGEAFF. Here the CDR3 DNA reads TGTGCCAGCAGCTTAGCTGGGGGGGGTGAAGCTTTCTTT. The variable domain in full, with the rest retrieved from reference TRBV7-9 and TRBJ1-1, is DTGVSQNPRHKITKRGQNVTFRCDPISEHNRLYWYRQTLGQGPEFLTYFQNEAQLEKSRLLSDRFSAERPKGSFSTLEIQRTEQGDSAMYLCASSLAGGGEAFFGQGTRLTVV.

As DNA, the CDR3 is TGTGCCAGCAGTTTGCGACCGCCGGGACAGGGCATTTATGGCTACACCTTC. Translating it yields CASSLRPPGQGIYGYTF. J is TRBJ1-2 and V is TRBV7-2; 9 nucleotides match TRBD1. This CDR3 is built from 17 residues. Germline V CDR1 and CDR2: SGHTA, FQGNSA. Trimming at V came to 6 bases and at J to 5 bases, leaving 16 bases not matched to a gene.

The J gene is TRBJ1-6, the V gene TRBV9; D ambiguous. Germline CDR1 SGDLS, CDR2 YYNGEE. This CDR3 spans 13 amino acids. V gave up 0 bases and J gave up 7 bases, with 5 bases separating them. The CDR3 region has the DNA TGTGCCAGCAGCGTAGCTGAGAATTCACCCCTCCACTTT. Translating it yields CASSVAENSPLHF.

In DNA, the CDR3 is TGTGCCAGCTCCATCAGCTCCTATAATTCACCCCTCCACTTT. As protein: CASSISSYNSPLHF. The chain recombines TRBV7-9 with TRBJ1-6; D gene ambiguous. Germline V CDR1 and CDR2: SEHNR, FQNEAQ (reference sequence). The CDR3 covers 14 residues. Trimming stripped 8 bases from V and 0 bases from J, with 8 bases between. Using reference TRBV7-9 and TRBJ1-6 for the parts outside the CDR3, the full variable domain is DTGVSQNPRHKITKRGQNVTFRCDPISEHNRLYWYRQTLGQGPEFLTYFQNEAQLEKSRLLSDRFSAERPKGSFSTLEIQRTEQGDSAMYLCASSISSYNSPLHFGNGTRLTVT.

The V and J genes are TRBV7-2 and TRBJ1-5; 7 bases line up with TRBD1. CDR1 and CDR2 (germline): SGHTA, FQGNSA. After removal of 4 bases from V and 5 bases from J, the junction contained 8 bases not matched to a gene. This CDR3 has 15 amino acids. CDR3 in DNA: TGTGCCAGCAGCTCCTCGACAGGGAGGCATCAGCCCCAGCATTTT. Translating it yields CASSSSTGRHQPQHF.

V is TRBV4-3 and J is TRBJ1-2; D is ambiguous. Germline values: CDR1 LGHNA, CDR2 YSLEER. V was trimmed by 0 bases and J by 5 bases, leaving 10 bases between them. The CDR3 runs to 14 residues. DNA for the CDR3: TGCGCCAGCAGCCAAGAAAAACGGGCATATGGCTACACCTTC. Amino acid sequence: CASSQEKRAYGYTF.

The V gene is TRBV5-6, the J gene TRBJ2-3; 8 bases are shared with TRBD2. J lost 2 bases, V lost 7 bases, and 9 bases had no gene match. CDR3 length: 15 residues. Germline CDR1 is SGHDT and CDR2 is YYEEEE. The CDR3 here is CASYISGAYTDTQYF. In nucleotides, the CDR3 is TGTGCCAGCTACATTAGCGGGGCCTACACAGATACGCAGTATTTT.